A single T cell receptor beta chain is shown here with its context. Per germline, CDR1 MNHEY and CDR2 SVGAGI. V lost 6 bases and J lost 8, with 16 bases in between. CDR3 length: 13 residues. The data were produced by immunoSEQ multiplex PCR, yet TCRdb's version contains in-frame clones alone and is incomplete. The sample records around 160,000 clones, more than 75% being singletons. These data belong to a study of cytomegalovirus exposure and HLA in healthy donors. The chain carries TRBV6-5 and TRBJ1-2; D gene uncertain. This sequence was found in a man in his late teens or twenties in good health and CMV-seronegative. The source material was PBMCs. The CDR3 DNA follows: TGTGCCAGCAGCCCGCTAATGGGCTCGGGCTACACCTTC. This codes for CASSPLMGSGYTF.